Sequencing of this T cell receptor (beta chain) was carried out in a study of PD-L1 blockade in urothelial cancer. Study-level background: Patients had undergone 0 to 3 prior chemotherapy regimens. Timepoints chosen for blood analysis were 3 weeks (second dose) and 6 weeks after treatment start. Among blood samples, the median T cell count was approximately 150,000.

Urothelial carcinoma affected the patients, and it was locally advanced or metastatic. This table comes from immunoSEQ multiplex PCR, and its TCRdb copy is limited to in-frame clones, with some not included. The repertoire holds approximately 32,000 clones, with roughly four fifths as singletons. Trimming shortened V by 2 bases and J by 1 base, and 11 bases separated the two germline ends. This CDR3 is 15 amino acids long. Germline assignment: CDR1 SGHTA and CDR2 FQGTGA. The chain joins TRBV7-3 to TRBJ1-1; the D is unclear. The source of this sequence is a man aged 70-80 years with urothelial cancer. The sequencing here drew on PBMCs, taken around atezolizumab (anti-PD-L1) treatment. DNA for the CDR3: TGTGCCAGCAGCTTACTTCCTCCGGGGAACACTGAAGCTTTCTTT. Protein sequence: CASSLLPPGNTEAFF.